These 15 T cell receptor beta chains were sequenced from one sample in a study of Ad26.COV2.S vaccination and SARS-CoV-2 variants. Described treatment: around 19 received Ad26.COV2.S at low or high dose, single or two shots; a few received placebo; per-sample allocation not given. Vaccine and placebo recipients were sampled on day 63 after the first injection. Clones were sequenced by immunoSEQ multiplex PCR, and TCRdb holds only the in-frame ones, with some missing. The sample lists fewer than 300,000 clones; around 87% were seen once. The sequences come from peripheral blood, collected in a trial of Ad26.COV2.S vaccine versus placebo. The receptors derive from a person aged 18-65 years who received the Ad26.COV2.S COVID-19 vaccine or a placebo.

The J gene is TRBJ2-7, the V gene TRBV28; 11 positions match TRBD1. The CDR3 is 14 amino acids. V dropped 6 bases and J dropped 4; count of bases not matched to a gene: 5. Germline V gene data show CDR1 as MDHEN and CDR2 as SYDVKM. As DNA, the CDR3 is TGTGCCAGCAGAACCGGGACAGGGGGGTACGAGCAGTACTTC. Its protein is CASRTGTGGYEQYF.

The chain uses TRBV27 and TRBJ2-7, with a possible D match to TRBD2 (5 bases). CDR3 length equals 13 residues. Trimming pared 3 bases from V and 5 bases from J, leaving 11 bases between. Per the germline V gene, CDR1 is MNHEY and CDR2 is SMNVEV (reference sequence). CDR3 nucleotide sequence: TGTGCCAGCAGTTTCGAGGGTCCCAACGAGCAGTACTTC. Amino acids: CASSFEGPNEQYF.

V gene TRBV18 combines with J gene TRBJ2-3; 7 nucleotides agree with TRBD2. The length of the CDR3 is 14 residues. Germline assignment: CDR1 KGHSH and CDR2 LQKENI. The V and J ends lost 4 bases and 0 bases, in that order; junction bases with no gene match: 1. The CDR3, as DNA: TGTGCCAGCTCACGGGAGGGGAGCACAGATACGCAGTATTTT. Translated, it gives CASSREGSTDTQYF. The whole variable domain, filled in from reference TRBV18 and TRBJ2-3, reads NAGVMQNPRHLVRRRGQEARLRCSPMKGHSHVYWYRQLPEEGLKFMVYLQKENIIDESGMPKERFSAEFPKEGPSILRIQQVVRGDSAAYFCASSREGSTDTQYFGPGTRLTVL.

In DNA, the CDR3 is TGTGCCAGCAGCTTGGGCGAGGGGGTTCGGTACGAGCAGTACTTC. This codes for CASSLGEGVRYEQYF. This sequence joins TRBV7-3 and TRBJ2-7; weak D call: TRBD1 (6 bases). Germline V CDR1 and CDR2: SGHTA, FQGTGA. Trimming took 3 bases from V and 4 from J, leaving 16 bases between them. The CDR3 extends over 15 amino acids.

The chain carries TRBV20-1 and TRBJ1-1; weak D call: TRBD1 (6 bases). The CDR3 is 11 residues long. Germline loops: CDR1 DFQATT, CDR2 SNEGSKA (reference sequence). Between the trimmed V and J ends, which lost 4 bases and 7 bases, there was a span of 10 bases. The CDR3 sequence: CSANRQVEAFF. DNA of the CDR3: TGCAGTGCTAACAGACAGGTTGAAGCTTTCTTT.

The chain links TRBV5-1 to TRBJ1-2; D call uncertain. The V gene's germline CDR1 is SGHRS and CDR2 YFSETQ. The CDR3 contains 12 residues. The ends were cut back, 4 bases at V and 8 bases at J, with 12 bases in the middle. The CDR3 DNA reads TGCGCCAGCAGCGCCATGGACCGGGGCTACACCTTC. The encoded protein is CASSAMDRGYTF. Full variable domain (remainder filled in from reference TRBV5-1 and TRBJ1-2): KAGVTQTPRYLIKTRGQQVTLSCSPISGHRSVSWYQQTPGQGLQFLFEYFSETQRNKGNFPGRFSGRQFSNSRSEMNVSTLELGDSALYLCASSAMDRGYTFGSGTRLTVV.

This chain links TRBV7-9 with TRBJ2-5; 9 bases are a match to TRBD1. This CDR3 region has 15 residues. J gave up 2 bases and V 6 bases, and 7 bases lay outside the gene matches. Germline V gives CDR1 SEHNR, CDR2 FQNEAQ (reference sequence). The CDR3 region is CASSSPGQGQETQYF. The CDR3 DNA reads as TGTGCCAGCAGTTCTCCGGGACAGGGACAAGAGACCCAGTACTTC.

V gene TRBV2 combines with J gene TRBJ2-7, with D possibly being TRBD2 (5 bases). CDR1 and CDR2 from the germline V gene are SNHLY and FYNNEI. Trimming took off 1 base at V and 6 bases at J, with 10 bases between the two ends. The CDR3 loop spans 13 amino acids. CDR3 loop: CASSEGRHGEQYF. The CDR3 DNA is TGTGCCAGCAGTGAAGGGAGGCATGGCGAGCAGTACTTC.

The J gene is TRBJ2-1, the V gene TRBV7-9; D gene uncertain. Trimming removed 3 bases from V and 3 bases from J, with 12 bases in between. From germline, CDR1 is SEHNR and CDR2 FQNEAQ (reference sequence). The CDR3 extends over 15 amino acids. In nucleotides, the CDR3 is TGTGCCAGCAGCTTGAAGGGAAGGAACTACAATGAGCAGTTCTTC. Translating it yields CASSLKGRNYNEQFF.

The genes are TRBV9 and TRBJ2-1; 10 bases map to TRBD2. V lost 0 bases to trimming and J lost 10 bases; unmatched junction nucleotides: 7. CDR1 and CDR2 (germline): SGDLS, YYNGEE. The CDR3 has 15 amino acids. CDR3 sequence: CASSVVLAGVMEQFF. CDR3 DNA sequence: TGTGCCAGCAGCGTAGTTCTAGCGGGAGTAATGGAGCAGTTCTTC.

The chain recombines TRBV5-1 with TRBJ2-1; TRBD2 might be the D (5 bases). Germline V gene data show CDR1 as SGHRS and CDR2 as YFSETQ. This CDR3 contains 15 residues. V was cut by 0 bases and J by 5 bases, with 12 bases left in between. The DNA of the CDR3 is TGCGCCAGCAGCTTGGAGGCTAGCATGCACAATGAGCAGTTCTTC. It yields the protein CASSLEASMHNEQFF.

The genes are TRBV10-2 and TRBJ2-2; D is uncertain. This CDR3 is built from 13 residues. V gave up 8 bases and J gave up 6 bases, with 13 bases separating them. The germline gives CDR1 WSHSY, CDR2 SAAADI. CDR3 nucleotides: TGCGCCAGCGCCTTTAGTTTGTCCGGGGAGCTGTTTTTT. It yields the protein CASAFSLSGELFF.

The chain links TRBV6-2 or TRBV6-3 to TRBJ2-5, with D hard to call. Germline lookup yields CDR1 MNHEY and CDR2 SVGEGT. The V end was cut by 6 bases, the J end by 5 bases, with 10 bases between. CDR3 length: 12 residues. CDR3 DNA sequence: TGTGCCAGCAGCCTAAATTGGGAGACCCAGTACTTC. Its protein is CASSLNWETQYF.

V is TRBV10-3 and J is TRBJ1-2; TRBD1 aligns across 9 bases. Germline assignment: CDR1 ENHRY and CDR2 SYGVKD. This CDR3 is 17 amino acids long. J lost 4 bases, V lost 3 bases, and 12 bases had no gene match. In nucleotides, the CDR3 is TGTGCCATCAGTGAAATATCGGGACAGGGACGGTTCTATGGCTACACCTTC. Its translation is CAISEISGQGRFYGYTF.

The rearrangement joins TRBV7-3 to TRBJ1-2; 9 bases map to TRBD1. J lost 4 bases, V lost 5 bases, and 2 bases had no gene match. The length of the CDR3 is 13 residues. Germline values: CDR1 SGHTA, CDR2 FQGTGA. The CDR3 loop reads CASSVGQGYGYTF. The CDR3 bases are TGTGCCAGCAGCGTGGGACAGGGCTATGGCTACACCTTC.